This TCR beta chain originates from a study of glioma-infiltrating T cells. TCR alpha and beta CDR3 regions were amplified from RNA using iRepertoire nested multiplex PCR. TCRdb re-analysed the multiplex PCR reads in MiXCR, keeping a single row per CDR3 protein. The sample includes 100,000 to 150,000 distinct CDR3 sequences, 20% to 25% of them seen just once. The sequencing sample was made of glioma tissue, nonneoplastic brain tissue, or PBMCs (not recorded which). The TCR sequence derives from a human donor with low-grade glioma or glioblastoma, undergoing nonglioma brain surgery, or in good health (not recorded which).

The CDR3 region is CASSSGTGLTDTQYF. The CDR3 coding sequence is TGTGCCAGCAGCTCCGGCACAGGACTCACAGATACGCAGTATTTT. The rearrangement joins TRBV7-2 to TRBJ2-3, with D possibly called TRBD1 or TRBD2 (5 bases each). V lost 4 bases and J lost 2, with 13 bases in between. Germline V gene lookup returns CDR1 SGHTA and CDR2 FQGNSA. The CDR3 is made up of 15 amino acids.